Below, one TCR beta chain is given with its context. The data were obtained in a study of PD-L1 blockade in urothelial cancer. Overall study context: Patients with male sex and bladder-origin urothelial cancer accounted for about nine tenths of the roughly 29 enrolled. Prior chemotherapy regimens per patient numbered 0 to 3.

Locally advanced or metastatic urothelial carcinoma was present in patients. The study collected 1 to 8 samples per patient, pretreatment and on-treatment. Only in-frame clones appear in the TCRdb table, and some are missing; sequencing was by immunoSEQ multiplex PCR. The data show about 25,000 clones, more than 70% seen once. The CDR3 totals 18 residues. J lost 3 bases, V lost 5 bases, and 13 bases had no gene match. Germline CDR1 reads MDHEN; CDR2 reads SYDVKM. Sequencing used PBMCs, obtained around atezolizumab (anti-PD-L1) treatment. The receptor comes from a man in his sixties or seventies with urothelial cancer. The chain uses TRBV28 and TRBJ2-2, with 9 bases that match TRBD1. The CDR3 is CASSPPGTGSADTGELFF. The CDR3 DNA reads TGTGCCAGCAGTCCCCCCGGGACAGGGAGTGCGGACACCGGGGAGCTGTTTTTT.